This T cell receptor (beta chain) stems from a study of Ad26.COV2.S vaccination and SARS-CoV-2 variants. Method: immunoSEQ multiplex PCR; TCRdb's copy keeps in-frame clones and lacks some. The top ten clones hold roughly 1.5% of a sample with about 680,000 clones, approximately 88% of them seen once. Treatment in this sample: 19 received Ad26.COV2.S at low or high dose, single or two shots; about five received placebo; per-sample allocation not given. Collection of samples fell on day 63 after the first vaccine or placebo injection. As concerns this clone: As yet, its antigen is unknown.

The ends were cut back, 6 bases at V and 2 bases at J, with 25 bases in the middle. The germline V gene has CDR1 MNHEY and CDR2 SMNVEV (reference sequence). CDR3 length: 18 residues. Broader study findings: Placebo recipients trailed vaccine recipients in spike-specific TCR breadth. Possible underestimation of total T cell responses by the TCR breadth and depth analyses was noted.

The genes are TRBV27 and TRBJ1-1, with a weak D call TRBD1 (5 bases). The material was peripheral blood, obtained in a trial of Ad26.COV2.S vaccine versus placebo. The receptor comes from a person between 18 and 65 years old who received the Ad26.COV2.S COVID-19 vaccine or a placebo. The CDR3 region is CASSLLSYPGRGNTEAFF. The CDR3 region has the DNA TGTGCCAGCAGCTTACTGTCATACCCGGGACGGGGAAACACTGAAGCTTTCTTT.